The 5 T cell receptor beta chains listed next were all sequenced from one sample in a study of memory CD4+ T cells and cytomegalovirus serostatus (dated by TCRdb to the late 2010s). Receptor amplification or capture employed the immunoSEQ multiplex PCR assay. Imported from immuneACCESS, the table was reduced by TCRdb to in-frame sequences with V and J called. These copies leave out some clones; in studies compared against another copy, an unresolved V gene accounts for under half, and the cause of the remainder is not known. Across this sample there are under 45,000 clones, with about three quarters seen only once. The biggest ten clones account for around 6.6% of the sample. A FACSAria II was used to sort memory CD4+ T cells, defined as single viable CD3+CD4+CD8-CD45RO+ cells. Sequencing used memory CD4+ T cells from blood. The source is an adult in good health and CMV-seronegative.

This clone was counted between two and nine times. This chain connects TRBV28 to TRBJ2-7; no firm D call. Trimming left V 9 bases short and J 0 bases short, with 9 bases between. This CDR3 region has 12 residues. The V gene's germline CDR1 is MDHEN and CDR2 SYDVKM. In DNA, the CDR3 is TGTGCCAGTTCGGTTTTCTCCTACGAGCAGTACTTC. Translated: CASSVFSYEQYF. Combining the CDR3 with reference TRBV28 and TRBJ2-7 gives the whole variable domain DVKVTQSSRYLVKRTGEKVFLECVQDMDHENMFWYRQDPGLGLRLIYFSYDVKMKEKGDIPEGYSVSREKKERFSLILESASTNQTSMYLCASSVFSYEQYFGPGTRLTVT.

V is TRBV29-1 and J is TRBJ2-3; D is uncertain. CDR3 length: 14 residues. Looked up from germline, CDR1 is SQVTM and CDR2 is ANQGSEA. The V gene lost 5 bases and the J gene lost 5 bases, with 17 bases spanning the gap. The CDR3 spells CSVHLTPNGDTQYF. In nucleotides, the CDR3 is TGCAGCGTTCATCTTACCCCGAACGGAGATACGCAGTATTTT.

The chain recombines TRBV7-3 with TRBJ1-2, with 7 bases matching TRBD1. V was pared by 5 bases and J by 7 bases, with 7 bases of the junction left unmatched. CDR1 and CDR2 from the germline V gene are SGHTA and FQGTGA. The CDR3 is 13 amino acids. The DNA of the CDR3 is TGTGCCAGCAGCGAGGCCCGGGACAGTGGCTACACCTTC. Protein: CASSEARDSGYTF. Filled out from reference TRBV7-3 and TRBJ1-2, the complete variable domain reads GAGVSQTPSNKVTEKGKYVELRCDPISGHTALYWYRQSLGQGPEFLIYFQGTGAADDSGLPNDRFFAVRPEGSVSTLKIQRTERGDSAVYLCASSEARDSGYTFGSGTRLTVV.

The V gene is TRBV4-3, the J gene TRBJ1-2, with a possible D match to TRBD1 (5 bases). Germline lookup yields CDR1 LGHNA and CDR2 YSLEER. CDR3 length: 13 residues. The V and J ends lost 0 bases and 7 bases respectively, with 9 bases between them. The CDR3 loop reads CASSQDKGAGYTF. Written as DNA, the CDR3 is TGCGCCAGCAGCCAAGATAAAGGGGCTGGCTACACCTTC.

The chain links TRBV9 to TRBJ2-6; D possibly uses TRBD1 or TRBD2 (5 bases each). V was pared by 1 base and J by 4 bases, with 9 bases between. Germline V CDR1 and CDR2: SGDLS, YYNGEE. This CDR3 has 15 amino acids. CDR3 bases: TGTGCCAGCAGCGTACTGGGGGAAGGGGCCAACGTCCTGACTTTC. Translating gives CASSVLGEGANVLTF.